One and the same sample provided the 24 T cell receptor beta chains below, sequenced in a study of blood T cell repertoires in COVID-19 (dated by TCRdb to 2018 to 2020). Receptors were amplified or captured by the immunoSEQ multiplex PCR assay. TCRdb re-hosts the immuneACCESS table, in-frame sequences only. Its copies lack some clones; in the studies checked, an unresolved V gene accounts for under half of them, and the cause for the rest is not known. Across this sample there are fewer than 200,000 clones, with 75% to 85% seen only once. Of the sample, roughly 11% falls within the top ten clones. Sequencing input: peripheral blood. The receptors originated from a woman aged 40 to 55 with COVID-19, enrolled during active disease.

The chain joins TRBV9 to TRBJ2-7, with 9 bases fitting TRBD1. V was clipped by 4 bases and J by 4 bases; unmatched bases: 21. Germline V gene sequence: CDR1 SGDLS, CDR2 YYNGEE. This CDR3 region has 19 residues. CDR3 protein: CASSTRGDRVLTPTYEQYV. The CDR3 nucleotides are TGTGCCAGCAGCACCCGTGGGGACAGGGTACTCACGCCGACTTACGAGCAGTACGTC.

This clone has more than one count but fewer than ten. The chain employs TRBV3-1 (or the pseudogene TRBV3-2) and TRBJ1-2; 9 positions match TRBD1. The V gene's germline CDR1 is LGHDT and CDR2 YNNKEL (reference sequence). This CDR3 comprises 17 residues. The junction had 15 bases not matched to a gene; V was cut back by 2 bases and J by 8 bases. CDR3 nucleotide sequence: TGTGCCAGCAGCCAAACGACAGGGGGTTACACCGCGAGGGGCTACACCTTC. Amino acids: CASSQTTGGYTARGYTF.

This chain connects TRBV30 to TRBJ1-1; D not certain. Per the germline V gene, CDR1 is GTSNPN and CDR2 is SVGIG (reference sequence). V was pared by 3 bases and J by 3 bases, with 8 bases between. The CDR3 totals 12 residues. CDR3 sequence (DNA): TGTGCCTGGAGAGGAGGAGACACTGAAGCTTTCTTT. This codes for CAWRGGDTEAFF.

A few counts support this clone. The chain joins TRBV3-1 (or the pseudogene TRBV3-2) to TRBJ2-5; D gene ambiguous. The CDR3 length is 12 residues. Germline V lookup: CDR1 LGHDT, CDR2 YNNKEL (reference sequence). Trimming took 2 bases from V and 3 from J, leaving 4 bases between them. The CDR3 is CASSQTKETQYF. Here the CDR3 DNA reads TGTGCCAGCAGCCAAACTAAAGAGACCCAGTACTTC.

The chain is built from TRBV5-4 and TRBJ2-5, with 8 bases matching TRBD2. The junction had 16 bases not matched to a gene; V was cut back by 4 bases and J by 2 bases. The CDR3 covers 18 residues. Germline V CDR1 and CDR2: SGHNT, YYREEE (reference sequence). The CDR3 nucleotides are TGTGCCAGCAGCCCCGATCCGGGGAGGCGGGGGGCACAAGAGACCCAGTACTTC. The encoded protein is CASSPDPGRRGAQETQYF.

The CDR3 here is CASSPGENIQYF. The DNA of the CDR3 is TGTGCCAGCAGCCCAGGGGAAAACATTCAGTACTTC. This chain joins TRBV6-2 or TRBV6-3 and TRBJ2-4, with D perhaps matching TRBD1 (6 bases). The CDR3 spans 12 residues. Germline assignment: CDR1 MNHEY and CDR2 SVGEGT. V was pared by 6 bases and J by 5 bases, with 8 bases between.

The chain uses TRBV30 and TRBJ1-3; TRBD1 matches at 11 bases. CDR1 and CDR2 from the germline V gene are GTSNPN and SVGIG (reference sequence). V was clipped by 1 base and J by 8 bases; unmatched bases: 4. The CDR3 has 14 residues. CDR3 in amino acids: CAWSAGTGGDTIYF. The DNA for the CDR3 is TGTGCCTGGAGTGCAGGGACAGGGGGTGACACCATATATTTT.

The rearrangement uses TRBV7-6 and TRBJ2-3; D perhaps matches TRBD1 (6 bases). The V end was cut by 4 bases, the J end by 0 bases, with 14 bases between. CDR1 and CDR2 from the germline V gene are SGHVS and FNYEAQ. The CDR3 runs to 16 residues. CDR3 coding DNA: TGTGCCAGCAGCTCCAATTTGGGGGCCAGCACAGATACGCAGTATTTT. This sequence encodes CASSSNLGASTDTQYF.

This chain joins TRBV2 and TRBJ2-3; no definite D call. This CDR3 is 14 amino acids long. V was pared by 4 bases and J by 0 bases, with 8 bases between. Germline lookup yields CDR1 SNHLY and CDR2 FYNNEI. This CDR3 is CASSGVTSTDTQYF. Here the CDR3 DNA reads TGTGCCAGCAGTGGCGTCACTAGCACAGATACGCAGTATTTT.

The chain couples TRBV19 to TRBJ2-2; D is unresolved. The CDR3 has 12 residues. The ends were cut back, 10 bases at V and 4 bases at J, with 10 bases in the middle. Germline V gene sequence: CDR1 LNHDA, CDR2 SQIVND (reference sequence). The CDR3 DNA sequence: TGTGCCACCCACACCCGCACCGGGGAGCTGTTTTTT. Translating gives CATHTRTGELFF.

J is TRBJ2-5 and V is TRBV6-5; maybe TRBD2 (6 bases). V dropped 1 base and J dropped 4 bases, with 7 bases sitting between them. Germline CDR1 and CDR2: MNHEY and SVGAGI. This CDR3 region has 13 residues. The CDR3 DNA sequence: TGTGCCAGCAGTTACTTGGGGGGAGAGACCCAGTACTTC. It translates to CASSYLGGETQYF.

The V gene is TRBV2, the J gene TRBJ2-3, with 11 positions matching TRBD2. The germline V gene has CDR1 SNHLY and CDR2 FYNNEI. Trimming cost V 5 bases and J 8 bases; bases outside gene matches: 9. CDR3 length: 15 residues. The CDR3 nucleotides read TGTGCCAGCAGTCGAACTAGCGGGAGTGGAGGTACGCAGTATTTT. This translates into CASSRTSGSGGTQYF.

This chain links TRBV5-4 with TRBJ1-2; D gene unclear. In germline, CDR1 is SGHNT, CDR2 YYREEE (reference sequence). V was cut by 4 bases and J by 3 bases, with 16 bases left in between. This CDR3 has 15 residues. CDR3 amino acids: CASSLMGMVDYGYTF. CDR3 in DNA: TGTGCCAGCAGCCTGATGGGCATGGTCGACTATGGCTACACCTTC.

The genes are TRBV29-1 and TRBJ1-2; no clear D gene. The CDR3 spans 13 residues. V was trimmed by 3 bases and J by 2 bases, leaving 10 bases between them. CDR1 and CDR2 (germline): SQVTM, ANQGSEA. The CDR3 reads CSVEVGVNYGYTF. The DNA of the CDR3 is TGCAGCGTTGAGGTCGGAGTGAACTATGGCTACACCTTC.

The chain uses TRBV5-6 and TRBJ1-5; D is possibly TRBD1 (5 bases). Trimming shortened V by 0 bases and J by 2 bases, and 9 bases separated the two germline ends. From germline, CDR1 is SGHDT and CDR2 YYEEEE. The CDR3 has 15 residues. As DNA, the CDR3 is TGTGCCAGCAGCTTGGAGGGGTCGGGCAATCAGCCCCAGCATTTT. Its protein product is CASSLEGSGNQPQHF.

In its sample, this clone was seen once. The rearrangement links TRBV6-1 to TRBJ1-6; 10 bases are a match to TRBD1. V shed 3 bases, J shed 7 bases, and the junction held 9 bases outside the gene matches. Germline CDR1 reads MNHNS; CDR2 reads SASEGT. This CDR3 comprises 17 residues. The CDR3 nucleotides are TGTGCCAGCAGTGACCCCCGGACAGGGGGAGGCAATTCACCCCTCCACTTT. Its protein is CASSDPRTGGGNSPLHF.

The chain employs TRBV18 and TRBJ1-1; D gene ambiguous. The CDR3 spans 12 residues. Trimming took off 4 bases at V and 5 bases at J, with 8 bases between the two ends. Germline V gene data show CDR1 as KGHSH and CDR2 as LQKENI. For the CDR3, the DNA is TGTGCCAGCTCACAACGGGAAACTGAAGCTTTCTTT. Translated, it gives CASSQRETEAFF.

This sequence joins TRBV7-8 and TRBJ2-3; 12 nucleotides match TRBD2. The V segment lost 1 base and the J segment 5 bases; nucleotides outside the gene matches: 7. Germline CDR1 is SGHVS and CDR2 is FQNEAQ. The CDR3 sequence is 17 residues long. The CDR3 nucleotides read TGTGCCAGCAGCTTAGACCCTAGCGGGAGGGCAGGAGATACGCAGTATTTT. It encodes CASSLDPSGRAGDTQYF. The full variable domain, in which reference TRBV7-8 and TRBJ2-3 provide the parts outside the CDR3, is GAGVSQSPRYKVAKRGQDVALRCDPISGHVSLFWYQQALGQGPEFLTYFQNEAQLDKSGLPSDRFFAERPEGSVSTLKIQRTQQEDSAVYLCASSLDPSGRAGDTQYFGPGTRLTVL.

The gene calls are TRBV19 and TRBJ1-5, with TRBD1 matching over 10 bases. With V trimmed by 5 bases and J by 5 bases, 9 bases remained unmatched. Germline values: CDR1 LNHDA, CDR2 SQIVND (reference sequence). This CDR3 spans 16 amino acids. CDR3 DNA: TGTGCCAGTAGTTCCACGCCCGGGACAGGGGATCAGCCCCAGCATTTT. Its translation: CASSSTPGTGDQPQHF. The full variable domain, rest sourced from reference TRBV19 and TRBJ1-5, is DGGITQSPKYLFRKEGQNVTLSCEQNLNHDAMYWYRQDPGQGLRLIYYSQIVNDFQKGDIAEGYSVSREKKESFPLTVTSAQKNPTAFYLCASSSTPGTGDQPQHFGDGTRLSIL.

The chain's CDR3 is CASSARVNEQFF. The CDR3 bases are TGCGCCAGCAGCGCCCGAGTCAATGAGCAGTTCTTC. The rearrangement uses TRBV5-1 and TRBJ2-1; no clear D gene. The CDR3 runs to 12 residues. V lost 4 bases, J lost 6 bases, and 8 bases lay in between. CDR1 SGHRS and CDR2 YFSETQ come from the germline V gene.

The gene calls are TRBV19 and TRBJ1-1, with no clear D. CDR1 LNHDA and CDR2 SQIVND come from the germline V gene (reference sequence). Trimming pared 6 bases from V and 1 base from J, leaving 6 bases between. The length of the CDR3 is 12 residues. CDR3: CASRDKNTEAFF. The DNA for the CDR3 is TGTGCCAGTAGAGACAAGAACACTGAAGCTTTCTTT.

As for this clone: The junction shows a germline mismatch at one end, possibly a read error. The V and J genes are TRBV5-1 and TRBJ2-4, with 7 bases fitting TRBD2. CDR1 SGHRS and CDR2 YFSETQ come from the germline V gene. The CDR3 contains 17 residues. For the CDR3, the DNA is TGCGCCAGCAGTTTGGGGTCGACTAGCTCAGCCAAAAACATTCAGTACTTC. Protein sequence: CASSLGSTSSAKNIQYF. Complete variable domain (other parts from reference TRBV5-1 and TRBJ2-4): KAGVTQTPRYLIKTRGQQVTLSCSPISGHRSVSWYQQTPGQGLQFLFEYFSETQRNKGNFPGRFSGRQFSNSRSEMNVSTLELGDSALYLCASSLGSTSSAKNIQYFGAGTRLSVL.

CDR3 sequence reads: CASSVGIAEQETQYF. DNA of the CDR3: TGTGCCAGCAGCGTAGGTATAGCGGAGCAAGAGACCCAGTACTTC. The chain links TRBV9 to TRBJ2-5; possible D gene TRBD2, 6 bases. V was cut by 0 bases and J by 2 bases, with 11 bases left in between. The length of the CDR3 is 15 residues. The germline V gene encodes CDR1 SGDLS and CDR2 YYNGEE.

This clone was counted once. The gene calls are TRBV27 and TRBJ1-4, with TRBD1 matching over 7 bases. From germline, CDR1 is MNHEY and CDR2 SMNVEV (reference sequence). The J segment lost 8 bases and the V segment lost 5 bases, leaving 8 bases of the junction unmatched. The CDR3 sequence is 14 residues long. CDR3 DNA sequence: TGTGCCAGCAGTGCTCAGGGGGTAGGGGAAAAACTGTTTTTT. Encoded protein: CASSAQGVGEKLFF.